These 27 T cell receptor beta chains were sequenced from one sample in a study of human thymus T cells. The method was immunoSEQ multiplex PCR; TCRdb's version includes in-frame clones alone and lacks a portion of them. The sample consists of some 130,000 clones, around 94% of them appearing once. Obtained as resections during corrective heart surgery, the thymus tissue was then studied. The sample was thymus tissue. The receptors here all came from a boy in the first two years of life with a congenital heart defect but otherwise immunologically healthy.

V usage is TRBV4-2 and J usage is TRBJ1-3; 7 positions match TRBD1. V was pared by 0 bases and J by 0 bases, with 8 bases of the junction left unmatched. The CDR3 sequence is 18 residues long. Germline CDR1 reads LGHNA; CDR2 reads YNFKEQ. CDR3 nucleotides: TGTGCCAGCAGCCAAGAGTTTCGGGACAGTCTCTCTGGAAACACCATATATTTT. Translating it yields CASSQEFRDSLSGNTIYF.

This clone appeared once. The J gene is TRBJ1-2, the V gene TRBV20-1; D gene uncertain. CDR1 is DFQATT, CDR2 SNEGSKA, per germline (reference sequence). Trimming shortened V by 6 bases and J by 8 bases, and 10 bases separated the two germline ends. CDR3 length: 10 amino acids. Here the CDR3 DNA reads TGCAGTGCCGGAAATAGGGGCTACACCTTC. Amino acids: CSAGNRGYTF.

The V and J genes are TRBV5-1 and TRBJ2-7; maybe TRBD2 (5 bases). V was pared by 0 bases and J by 5 bases, with 15 bases between. The germline gives CDR1 SGHRS, CDR2 YFSETQ. CDR3 length: 15 residues. This CDR3 is CASSLAPRVGDEQYF. The CDR3 DNA follows: TGCGCCAGCAGCTTGGCCCCGAGGGTGGGCGACGAGCAGTACTTC.

The rearrangement joins TRBV28 to TRBJ1-5, with 9 bases fitting TRBD1. Trimming removed 8 bases from V and 3 bases from J; junction bases left unmatched: 5. There are 14 residues in the CDR3. Germline lookup yields CDR1 MDHEN and CDR2 SYDVKM. The CDR3 DNA sequence: TGTGCCAGCGAGACAGGGGGATTCAATCAGCCCCAGCATTTT. Protein sequence: CASETGGFNQPQHF.

The table lists this clone with a count of one. In DNA form, the CDR3 reads TGTGCCAGCAGCCTGAAGGAGCGGAATACGCAGTATTTT. Translated, it gives CASSLKERNTQYF. This chain links TRBV4-2 with TRBJ2-3; possible D gene TRBD2, 5 bases. Germline V CDR1 and CDR2: LGHNA, YNFKEQ. CDR3 size: 13 residues. Trimming left V 4 bases short and J 7 bases short, with 12 bases between.

This chain uses TRBV29-1 with TRBJ2-2; D gene unclear. The CDR3 has 18 residues. CDR1 SQVTM and CDR2 ANQGSEA come from the germline V gene. V lost 0 bases, J lost 3 bases, and 20 bases lay in between. This CDR3 reads CSVEDRKETPGHTGELFF. The DNA of the CDR3 is TGCAGCGTTGAAGATCGGAAAGAAACCCCGGGTCACACCGGGGAGCTGTTTTTT.

The chain carries TRBV5-1 and TRBJ2-6, with 9 bases matching TRBD1. Trimming cost V 0 bases and J 4 bases; bases outside gene matches: 5. The CDR3 has 17 residues. Germline lookup yields CDR1 SGHRS and CDR2 YFSETQ. CDR3 nucleotides: TGCGCCAGCAGCTTGGTCGACAGGGGGACCGGGGCCAACGTCCTGACTTTC. Amino acids: CASSLVDRGTGANVLTF.

V usage is TRBV5-8 and J usage is TRBJ2-1; D is possibly TRBD2 (6 bases). The V gene lost 2 bases and the J gene lost 7 bases, with 25 bases spanning the gap. Germline loops: CDR1 SGHTS, CDR2 YDEGEE. The CDR3 extends over 18 amino acids. For the CDR3, the DNA is TGTGCCAGCAGCTTTCGATGTCTTTCCGGGGGACCATTAAATGAGCAGTTCTTC. Translation: CASSFRCLSGGPLNEQFF.

The V gene is TRBV29-1, the J gene TRBJ1-2, with D uncertain. From germline, CDR1 is SQVTM and CDR2 ANQGSEA. The CDR3 runs 14 residues. V was pared by 1 base and J by 6 bases, with 15 bases between. The CDR3 nucleotides read TGCAGCGTTGAAGCGCGGTCCCCCGGGGATGGCTACACCTTC. Translated: CSVEARSPGDGYTF.

The V call is TRBV2, the J call TRBJ1-1, with TRBD1 matching 9 bases. The V gene's germline CDR1 is SNHLY and CDR2 FYNNEI. The V and J ends lost 6 bases and 11 bases, in that order; junction bases with no gene match: 4. The CDR3 sequence is 11 residues long. CDR3 DNA sequence: TGTGCCAGCAGCGGGACAGGGTGGGCTTTCTTT. This translates into CASSGTGWAFF. Filled out from reference TRBV2 and TRBJ1-1, the complete variable domain reads EPEVTQTPSHQVTQMGQEVILRCVPISNHLYFYWYRQILGQKVEFLVSFYNNEISEKSEIFDDQFSVERPDGSNFTLKIRSTKLEDSAMYFCASSGTGWAFFGQGTRLTVV.

V usage is TRBV7-9 and J usage is TRBJ1-3; D unclear. The CDR3 spans 15 residues. Trimming pared 1 base from V and 0 bases from J, leaving 7 bases between. In germline, CDR1 is SEHNR, CDR2 FQNEAQ (reference sequence). The CDR3 region has the DNA TGTGCCAGCAGCTTAGAAGACACCTCTGGAAACACCATATATTTT. It yields the protein CASSLEDTSGNTIYF.

The chain links TRBV2 to TRBJ2-7; no firm D call. CDR3 length: 16 amino acids. Trimming removed 7 bases from V and 2 bases from J, with 21 bases in between. In germline, CDR1 is SNHLY, CDR2 FYNNEI. CDR3 coding DNA: TGTGCCAGCAACAGCTTCTTCGTCGACCTTACCTACGAGCAGTACTTC. Translating it yields CASNSFFVDLTYEQYF. Drawing the rest from reference TRBV2 and TRBJ2-7, the complete variable domain is EPEVTQTPSHQVTQMGQEVILRCVPISNHLYFYWYRQILGQKVEFLVSFYNNEISEKSEIFDDQFSVERPDGSNFTLKIRSTKLEDSAMYFCASNSFFVDLTYEQYFGPGTRLTVT.

The chain is built from TRBV5-4 and TRBJ2-1, with TRBD2 matching 11 bases. This CDR3 spans 15 amino acids. Looked up from germline, CDR1 is SGHNT and CDR2 is YYREEE (reference sequence). With V trimmed by 0 bases and J by 7 bases, 3 bases remained unmatched. The CDR3 coding sequence is TGTGCCAGCAGCTTGGGACTAGCGGGGTCGAATGAGCAGTTCTTC. This sequence encodes CASSLGLAGSNEQFF.

This rearrangement joins TRBV7-6 to TRBJ2-3; 11 positions match TRBD2. The CDR3 totals 18 residues. Germline CDR1 reads SGHVS; CDR2 reads FNYEAQ. V lost 3 bases to trimming and J lost 0 bases; unmatched junction nucleotides: 8. DNA for the CDR3: TGTGCCAGCAGCTTTGTAGCGGGGGGGCCGAGGAGCACAGATACGCAGTATTTT. It yields the protein CASSFVAGGPRSTDTQYF.

The chain links TRBV4-1 to TRBJ2-3, with TRBD1 as a possible D gene (6 bases). Germline V gene lookup returns CDR1 MGHRA and CDR2 YSYEKL. This CDR3 has 17 residues. V lost 5 bases, J lost 0 bases, and 18 bases lay in between. The CDR3 spells CASSTRTNRVSTDTQYF. The CDR3 coding sequence is TGCGCCAGCAGCACGAGAACAAACAGGGTCAGCACAGATACGCAGTATTTT.

This chain connects TRBV6-5 to TRBJ2-7; D gene unclear. Germline V gives CDR1 MNHEY, CDR2 SVGAGI. CDR3 length: 12 amino acids. V was clipped by 2 bases and J by 8 bases, with 10 bases between them. CDR3 nucleotides: TGTGCCAGCAGTTACCCTCCCGAGAAGCAGTACTTC. Protein sequence: CASSYPPEKQYF.

The chain has TRBV7-2 and TRBJ2-7, with a possible D match to TRBD1 (6 bases). Germline V gives CDR1 SGHTA, CDR2 FQGNSA. The CDR3 is made up of 16 amino acids. V was clipped by 6 bases and J by 3 bases, with 21 bases between them. CDR3 nucleotide sequence: TGTGCCAGCAGTATTTCACTGGGGGCTGTAGACTACGAGCAGTACTTC. Protein: CASSISLGAVDYEQYF.

In DNA, the CDR3 is TGTGCCAGCAGTGAAGAGGGAGGCACTGAAGCTTTCTTT. It translates to CASSEEGGTEAFF. The rearrangement joins TRBV6-1 to TRBJ1-1; D gene ambiguous. The germline gives CDR1 MNHNS, CDR2 SASEGT. The CDR3 extends over 13 amino acids. Trimming stripped 1 base from V and 4 bases from J, with 7 bases between.

V gene TRBV19 combines with J gene TRBJ1-5; no reliable D call. The V gene's germline CDR1 is LNHDA and CDR2 SQIVND (reference sequence). This CDR3 region has 21 residues. Trimming took 3 bases from V and 0 from J, leaving 27 bases between them. The CDR3 loop reads CASSIRPRNARTAYSNQPQHF. CDR3 bases: TGTGCCAGTAGTATTCGGCCCCGCAATGCGAGGACGGCGTATAGCAATCAGCCCCAGCATTTT.

This clone was counted once. This chain connects TRBV27 to TRBJ2-3, with D unclear. The CDR3 loop spans 15 amino acids. The V end lost 2 bases, the J end lost 0 bases, and 9 bases lay between the germline ends. Per germline, CDR1 MNHEY and CDR2 SMNVEV (reference sequence). The CDR3 spells CASSLRLGSTDTQYF. For the CDR3, the DNA is TGTGCCAGCAGTTTACGTTTGGGGAGCACAGATACGCAGTATTTT.

In its sample, this clone was seen a few times. The DNA of the CDR3 is TGTGCCAGCAGTTTCGAGGCCACTCGGTACTACGAGCAGTACTTC. Its protein is CASSFEATRYYEQYF. This sequence joins TRBV28 and TRBJ2-7; D not resolved. The CDR3 is made up of 15 amino acids. Germline CDR1 reads MDHEN; CDR2 reads SYDVKM. V shed 3 bases and J shed 3 bases, with 15 bases lying between them.

The chain is built from TRBV10-3 and TRBJ2-5; D possibly uses TRBD1 or TRBD2 (5 bases each). The CDR3 contains 15 residues. Germline CDR1 reads ENHRY; CDR2 reads SYGVKD. Trimming removed 0 bases at V and 5 bases at J, with 13 bases between. The CDR3: CAISESTRGGETQYF. The CDR3, as DNA: TGTGCCATCAGTGAGTCGACTCGGGGCGGGGAGACCCAGTACTTC.

This chain joins TRBV19 and TRBJ1-1, with D maybe TRBD1 (6 bases). The V gene lost 4 bases and the J gene lost 5 bases, with 11 bases spanning the gap. Germline CDR1 reads LNHDA; CDR2 reads SQIVND (reference sequence). The CDR3 spans 13 residues. CDR3 DNA sequence: TGTGCCAGTAGTAAATCAGGGGTTACTGAAGCTTTCTTT. Its protein is CASSKSGVTEAFF.

The rearrangement joins TRBV28 to TRBJ1-2; D possibly corresponds to TRBD1 (5 bases). V lost 1 base and J 8 bases, leaving 11 bases between the germline ends. There are 13 residues in the CDR3. Germline V lookup: CDR1 MDHEN, CDR2 SYDVKM. CDR3 in DNA: TGTGCCAGCAGTTTATCAGGGTTGAGCGGCTACACCTTC. Protein sequence: CASSLSGLSGYTF.

The V call is TRBV4-3, the J call TRBJ1-1; the D is unclear. This CDR3 comprises 13 residues. Trimming pared 0 bases from V and 7 bases from J, leaving 9 bases between. CDR1 LGHNA and CDR2 YSLEER come from the germline V gene. The CDR3 nucleotides are TGCGCCAGCAGCCAAGACCCACGAGGTGAAGCTTTCTTT. The encoded protein is CASSQDPRGEAFF.

The V gene is TRBV4-1, the J gene TRBJ2-5; 9 nucleotides match TRBD2. Germline loops: CDR1 MGHRA, CDR2 YSYEKL. The V segment lost 0 bases and the J segment 2 bases; nucleotides outside the gene matches: 10. The CDR3 length is 18 residues. CDR3 nucleotides: TGCGCCAGCAGCCAAGATATTGGTCTAGCGGGGACTCAAGAGACCCAGTACTTC. This translates into CASSQDIGLAGTQETQYF.

V usage is TRBV5-1 and J usage is TRBJ1-1, with D maybe TRBD1 (6 bases). Germline CDR1 SGHRS, CDR2 YFSETQ. Deletions cut 4 bases from V and 1 base from J, with 29 bases between. The CDR3 consists of 20 residues. The CDR3 sequence is CASSDLQVGGPIQKNTEAFF. CDR3 DNA: TGCGCCAGCAGCGACCTCCAGGTTGGGGGGCCTATCCAAAAGAACACTGAAGCTTTCTTT.